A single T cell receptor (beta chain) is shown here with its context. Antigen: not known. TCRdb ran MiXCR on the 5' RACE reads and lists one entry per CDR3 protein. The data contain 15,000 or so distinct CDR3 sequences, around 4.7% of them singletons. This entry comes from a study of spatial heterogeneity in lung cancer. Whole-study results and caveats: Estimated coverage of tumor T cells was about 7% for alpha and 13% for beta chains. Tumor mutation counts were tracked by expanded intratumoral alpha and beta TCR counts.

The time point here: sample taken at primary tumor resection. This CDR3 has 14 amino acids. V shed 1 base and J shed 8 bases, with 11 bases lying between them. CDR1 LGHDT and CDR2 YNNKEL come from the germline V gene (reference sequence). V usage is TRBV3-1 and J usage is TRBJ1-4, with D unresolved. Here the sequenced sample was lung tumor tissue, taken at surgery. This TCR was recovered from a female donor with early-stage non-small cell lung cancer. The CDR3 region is CASSQVGFGEKLFF. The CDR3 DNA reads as TGTGCCAGCAGCCAAGTCGGATTCGGAGAAAAACTGTTTTTT.